The 4 T cell receptor beta chains below were found in one sample sequenced in a study of siplizumab effects on memory and regulatory T cells. The method was immunoSEQ multiplex PCR; TCRdb's version includes in-frame clones alone and lacks a portion of them. The repertoire holds roughly 70,000 clones, with around 93% as singletons. Specimen: CD8+ T cells sorted from blood. The receptors stem from a human donor in good health.

This clone was counted a few times. This chain connects TRBV6-6 to TRBJ1-6, with D hard to call. Germline V CDR1 and CDR2: MNHNY, SVGAGI (reference sequence). The CDR3 runs to 16 residues. The V end lost 0 bases, the J end lost 7 bases, and 13 bases lay between the germline ends. In nucleotides, the CDR3 is TGTGCCAGCAGTTACTCGACTGCAGGCCAGAATTCACCCCTCCACTTT. It yields the protein CASSYSTAGQNSPLHF.

The chain employs TRBV9 and TRBJ2-7; the D gene is possibly TRBD2 (5 bases). The CDR3 totals 15 residues. The ends were cut back, 4 bases at V and 2 bases at J, with 16 bases in the middle. In germline, CDR1 is SGDLS, CDR2 YYNGEE. The CDR3 is CASSPSGTATYEQYF. The CDR3 region has the DNA TGTGCCAGCAGCCCGAGCGGTACAGCAACCTACGAGCAGTACTTC.

The chain uses TRBV19 and TRBJ1-3; a possible D gene is TRBD1 (6 bases). Trimming shortened V by 5 bases and J by 3 bases, and 20 bases separated the two germline ends. Per the germline V gene, CDR1 is LNHDA and CDR2 is SQIVND (reference sequence). The length of the CDR3 is 17 residues. The CDR3 DNA is TGTGCCAGTAGTTTCGCGGCCGCTACAGGGAATGGAAACACCATATATTTT. This sequence encodes CASSFAAATGNGNTIYF.

The chain uses TRBV19 and TRBJ2-3, with 9 bases matching TRBD2. CDR1 is LNHDA and CDR2 is SQIVND in the germline V gene (reference sequence). The J segment lost 1 base and the V segment lost 3 bases, leaving 2 bases of the junction unmatched. The CDR3 length is 15 residues. The CDR3 reads CASSILAGRTDTQYF. For the CDR3, the DNA is TGTGCCAGTAGTATCCTAGCGGGGCGCACAGATACGCAGTATTTT.